A selection of T cell receptor beta chains follows, all from one sample in a study of regulatory T cells in long-lasting Graves disease. TCRdb fed the multiplex PCR reads into MiXCR, producing one record per CDR3 protein. Among about half a million distinct CDR3 sequences, more than 10% were seen once, and the ten largest hold 8% to 10%. This sample was shared with a second study, whose subject was T cells in Graves' hyperthyroidism and ophthalmopathy.

The material was peripheral blood mononuclear cells (PBMCs), obtained at new diagnosis, from a patient treated with antithyroid drugs. All receptors come from a woman aged 30 to 39 with Graves disease. Each CDR3 is given with its conserved first and last residue. The order of the fields is CDR3 length, clone size, V gene, D gene, J gene, CDR3 DNA, CDR3 protein. The D gene is left open where the match is weak. Part of the rows lack a size; the others show once, few, many or a class for expanded clones.

cdr3_length: 19
clone_size: NA
v_call: TRBV11-2
d_call: TRBD1
j_call: TRBJ2-5
cdr3_nt: TGTGCCAGCAGCGCCGGGCCCGGGACAGGGGCCTGGGTTGGAGAGACCCAGTACTTC
cdr3_aa: CASSAGPGTGAWVGETQYF

cdr3_length: 17
clone_size: many
v_call: TRBV20-1
d_call: TRBD2
j_call: TRBJ2-1
cdr3_nt: TGCAGTGCTACTAGTTTGGGCGGGAGTCTTTCCTACAATGAGCAGTTCTTC
cdr3_aa: CSATSLGGSLSYNEQFF

cdr3_length: 17
clone_size: few
v_call: TRBV2
d_call: NA
j_call: TRBJ2-3
cdr3_nt: TGTGCCAGCAGTGAACCGGAGGGAGCGTTTCGGCCAGATACGCAGTATTTT
cdr3_aa: CASSEPEGAFRPDTQYF

cdr3_length: 15
clone_size: many
v_call: TRBV6-2/TRBV6-3
d_call: NA
j_call: TRBJ1-5
cdr3_nt: TGTGCCAGCAGTGAAGCCCCAACAGGCCACTCGCCCCAGCATTTT
cdr3_aa: CASSEAPTGHSPQHF

cdr3_length: 15
clone_size: few
v_call: TRBV18
d_call: NA
j_call: TRBJ1-2
cdr3_nt: TGTGCCAGCTCACGAGGGACCCAGCGGACGTATGGCTACACCTTC
cdr3_aa: CASSRGTQRTYGYTF

cdr3_length: 13
clone_size: few
v_call: TRBV19
d_call: TRBD1
j_call: TRBJ2-5
cdr3_nt: TGTGCCAGTAGGGACAGGGGAAGCGAGACCCAGTACTTC
cdr3_aa: CASRDRGSETQYF

cdr3_length: 17
clone_size: few
v_call: TRBV7-3
d_call: NA
j_call: TRBJ1-2
cdr3_nt: TGTGCCAGCAGCGTAAATAACCGGATCCCAGCTAACTATGGCTACACCTTC
cdr3_aa: CASSVNNRIPANYGYTF

cdr3_length: 12
clone_size: many
v_call: TRBV15
d_call: NA
j_call: TRBJ2-1
cdr3_nt: TGTGCCACCAGCATGCGAGGCGGCCGGGGTGAGTTC
cdr3_aa: CATSMRGGRGEF

cdr3_length: 14
clone_size: few
v_call: TRBV5-1
d_call: NA
j_call: TRBJ1-4
cdr3_nt: TGCGCCAGCAGGCCCGAGGGGGCTAATGAAAAACTGTTTTTT
cdr3_aa: CASRPEGANEKLFF

cdr3_length: 14
clone_size: few
v_call: TRBV7-2
d_call: NA
j_call: TRBJ2-7
cdr3_nt: TGTGCCAGCAGCTTAGTCACGGGGTACTACGAGCAGTACTTC
cdr3_aa: CASSLVTGYYEQYF

cdr3_length: 14
clone_size: many
v_call: TRBV11-2
d_call: NA
j_call: TRBJ1-1
cdr3_nt: TGTGCCAGCAGCTTAGAATTTGCCAAGAAGAGTGCTTTCTTT
cdr3_aa: CASSLEFAKKSAFF